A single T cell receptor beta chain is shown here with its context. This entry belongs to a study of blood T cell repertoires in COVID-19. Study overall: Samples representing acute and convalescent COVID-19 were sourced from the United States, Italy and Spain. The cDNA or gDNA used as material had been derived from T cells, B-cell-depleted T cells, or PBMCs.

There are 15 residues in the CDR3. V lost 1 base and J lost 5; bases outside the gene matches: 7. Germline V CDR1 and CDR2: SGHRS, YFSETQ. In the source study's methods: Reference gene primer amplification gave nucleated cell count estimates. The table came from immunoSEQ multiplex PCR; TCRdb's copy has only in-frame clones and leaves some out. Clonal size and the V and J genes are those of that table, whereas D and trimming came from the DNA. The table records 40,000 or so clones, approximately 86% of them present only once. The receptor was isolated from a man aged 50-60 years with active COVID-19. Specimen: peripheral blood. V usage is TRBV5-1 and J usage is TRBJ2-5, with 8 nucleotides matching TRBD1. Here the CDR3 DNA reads TGCGCCAGCAGCTTGAGCCCAGGGGGCGGGGAGACCCAGTACTTC. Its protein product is CASSLSPGGGETQYF.